The 27 T cell receptor beta chains reported below all come from one sample, sequenced in a study of technical replicates of blood from four donors. Produced via immunoSEQ multiplex PCR; TCRdb's table is partial and in-frame only. The sample consists of 75,000 to 100,000 clones, about 90% of them appearing once. Sequenced material: T cells isolated from PBMCs. Source of these receptors: a human donor in good health.

This clone was picked up one time. This chain connects TRBV7-8 to TRBJ2-7; 10 bases agree with TRBD2. The CDR3 runs 16 residues. Per the germline V gene, CDR1 is SGHVS and CDR2 is FQNEAQ. The V and J ends lost 4 bases and 5 bases, in that order; junction bases with no gene match: 11. This CDR3 reads CASSSHGLAVRNEQYF. CDR3 coding DNA: TGTGCCAGCAGCTCACACGGACTAGCGGTTAGGAACGAGCAGTACTTC.

The genes are TRBV5-1 and TRBJ2-7; tentatively, D is TRBD1 (6 bases). The CDR3 loop spans 13 amino acids. V lost 0 bases and J 6 bases, leaving 10 bases between the germline ends. CDR1 and CDR2 from the germline V gene are SGHRS and YFSETQ. In DNA, the CDR3 is TGCGCCAGCAGCTTGGGTTTAGGGGGCGAGCAGTACTTC. This translates into CASSLGLGGEQYF.

The V call is TRBV27, the J call TRBJ1-2; no definite D call. With 2 bases removed from V and 6 bases from J, the gap between germline ends came to 25 bases. Germline values: CDR1 MNHEY, CDR2 SMNVEV (reference sequence). There are 18 residues in the CDR3. As DNA, the CDR3 is TGTGCCAGCAGTTTAGTGAACTCTGAGGGAGGGTGGGGAAATGGCTACACCTTC. Its protein product is CASSLVNSEGGWGNGYTF.

This chain connects TRBV6-5 to TRBJ1-6, with D uncertain. With 6 bases removed from V and 7 bases from J, the gap between germline ends came to 10 bases. The CDR3 is 13 residues long. Germline lookup yields CDR1 MNHEY and CDR2 SVGAGI. This CDR3 reads CASRGDRNSPLHF. The CDR3 region has the DNA TGTGCCAGCAGGGGAGATAGGAATTCACCCCTCCACTTT.

The chain joins TRBV28 to TRBJ1-6; 10 nucleotides match TRBD1. Germline V gene data show CDR1 as MDHEN and CDR2 as SYDVKM. The ends lost 6 bases at V and 9 bases at J; junction bases unmatched: 11. CDR3 length: 16 amino acids. CDR3 loop: CASRTEGTGVLSPLHF. DNA for the CDR3: TGTGCCAGCAGAACAGAGGGGACAGGGGTCCTTTCACCCCTCCACTTT. Combining the CDR3 with reference TRBV28 and TRBJ1-6 gives the whole variable domain DVKVTQSSRYLVKRTGEKVFLECVQDMDHENMFWYRQDPGLGLRLIYFSYDVKMKEKGDIPEGYSVSREKKERFSLILESASTNQTSMYLCASRTEGTGVLSPLHFGNGTRLTVT.

This clone was observed a few times. The V gene is TRBV5-1, the J gene TRBJ1-5; no clear D. Germline CDR1 reads SGHRS; CDR2 reads YFSETQ. The CDR3 consists of 13 residues. V lost 1 base to trimming and J lost 5 bases, with 7 bases between them. CDR3 nucleotides: TGCGCCAGCAGCTTGCTGGGCTATCAGCCCCAGCATTTT. Translating it yields CASSLLGYQPQHF. Variable domain in full (rest from reference TRBV5-1 and TRBJ1-5): KAGVTQTPRYLIKTRGQQVTLSCSPISGHRSVSWYQQTPGQGLQFLFEYFSETQRNKGNFPGRFSGRQFSNSRSEMNVSTLELGDSALYLCASSLLGYQPQHFGDGTRLSIL.

This clone was recorded once. The chain has TRBV4-2 and TRBJ2-1; D may be TRBD1 (6 bases). The CDR3 totals 14 residues. Germline CDR1 and CDR2: LGHNA and YNFKEQ. Trimming removed 3 bases at V and 5 bases at J, with 11 bases between. The CDR3 loop is CASSQRAGDNEQFF. Here the CDR3 DNA reads TGTGCCAGCAGCCAGCGGGCAGGGGACAATGAGCAGTTCTTC.

The chain employs TRBV5-6 and TRBJ2-7; TRBD1 matches at 10 bases. The CDR3 is 19 amino acids. Germline-derived CDR1 and CDR2 are SGHDT and YYEEEE. V trimming: 4 bases; J trimming: 0 bases; junction bases outside the gene matches: 16. This CDR3 reads CASSGHGDRGPESSYEQYF. The DNA for the CDR3 is TGTGCCAGCAGCGGGCACGGGGACAGGGGACCAGAAAGCTCCTACGAGCAGTACTTC.

The CDR3 sequence is CASRANRGGNQPQHF. CDR3 nucleotides: TGTGCCAGCAGAGCCAACAGGGGAGGCAATCAGCCCCAGCATTTT. The chain carries TRBV27 and TRBJ1-5, with 7 positions matching TRBD1. J was trimmed by 2 bases and V by 6 bases; bases with no gene match: 7. This CDR3 has 15 amino acids. The germline gives CDR1 MNHEY, CDR2 SMNVEV (reference sequence).

The chain uses TRBV28 and TRBJ2-7; perhaps TRBD1 as D (6 bases). CDR1 MDHEN and CDR2 SYDVKM come from the germline V gene. This CDR3 has 13 amino acids. The germline V and J ends were trimmed by 7 bases and 2 bases, with 12 bases remaining between them. The CDR3 spells CASKNRDPYEQYF. The DNA of the CDR3 is TGTGCCAGCAAAAACAGGGATCCCTACGAGCAGTACTTC.

The chain employs TRBV4-1 and TRBJ2-5; the match to TRBD2 covers 7 bases. The CDR3 loop spans 14 amino acids. CDR1 is MGHRA and CDR2 is YSYEKL in the germline V gene. The ends lost 4 bases at V and 4 bases at J; junction bases unmatched: 6. The CDR3 reads CASSPPGEGETQYF. The CDR3 coding sequence is TGCGCCAGCAGCCCTCCGGGGGAGGGAGAGACCCAGTACTTC.

The genes are TRBV29-1 and TRBJ2-5; 9 positions agree with TRBD1. CDR3 length equals 13 residues. Trimming at V came to 6 bases and at J to 3 bases, leaving 5 bases not matched to a gene. Germline lookup yields CDR1 SQVTM and CDR2 ANQGSEA. As DNA, the CDR3 is TGCAGCGTGGGGAGGACAGGGGAAGAGACCCAGTACTTC. Its translation: CSVGRTGEETQYF.

The chain employs TRBV7-2 and TRBJ1-6, with a weak D call TRBD1 (6 bases). Germline CDR1 reads SGHTA; CDR2 reads FQGNSA. The germline V and J ends were trimmed by 3 bases and 0 bases, with 9 bases remaining between them. This CDR3 has 16 residues. The CDR3 DNA is TGTGCCAGCAGCTTCGGACAGAGCTCCTATAATTCACCCCTCCACTTT. Translating it yields CASSFGQSSYNSPLHF.

The rearrangement links TRBV6-1 to TRBJ2-1; D possibly corresponds to TRBD2 (6 bases). The ends were cut back, 4 bases at V and 0 bases at J, with 10 bases in the middle. Germline V lookup: CDR1 MNHNS, CDR2 SASEGT. CDR3 length: 15 residues. The CDR3 here is CASSAGTASYNEQFF. The CDR3 coding sequence is TGTGCCAGCAGTGCCGGGACTGCCTCCTACAATGAGCAGTTCTTC.

This clone was seen more than once but under ten times. The CDR3 region is CASSQTSSYEQFF. CDR3 DNA: TGTGCCAGCAGCCAGACATCTAGCTATGAGCAGTTCTTC. The rearrangement joins TRBV11-3 to TRBJ2-1, with D perhaps TRBD2 (5 bases). CDR1 is SGHNT, CDR2 YENEEA, per germline. The CDR3 runs 13 residues. V gave up 5 bases and J gave up 8 bases, with 13 bases separating them.

The rearrangement links TRBV2 to TRBJ1-6; 7 bases match TRBD1. The CDR3 is 13 residues long. Germline trimming cut 7 bases from V and 6 bases from J; bases unmatched to any gene: 3. Germline CDR1 reads SNHLY; CDR2 reads FYNNEI. The CDR3 region has the DNA TGTGCCAGCACGGGACAGACTAATTCACCCCTCCACTTT. Translated, it gives CASTGQTNSPLHF. The full variable domain, its missing parts supplied by reference TRBV2 and TRBJ1-6, is EPEVTQTPSHQVTQMGQEVILRCVPISNHLYFYWYRQILGQKVEFLVSFYNNEISEKSEIFDDQFSVERPDGSNFTLKIRSTKLEDSAMYFCASTGQTNSPLHFGNGTRLTVT.

Only a few counts were recorded for this clone. This chain uses TRBV28 with TRBJ1-1; perhaps TRBD1 as D (6 bases). This CDR3 comprises 13 residues. Germline lookup yields CDR1 MDHEN and CDR2 SYDVKM. The V and J ends lost 5 bases and 7 bases respectively, with 14 bases between them. This chain's CDR3 is CASSPLTGGEAFF. For the CDR3, the DNA is TGTGCCAGCAGTCCATTGACAGGAGGTGAAGCTTTCTTT.

The chain's CDR3 is CASSVRSSHEQYF. The DNA of the CDR3 is TGTGCCAGCAGTGTCAGATCGTCCCACGAGCAGTACTTC. The V gene is TRBV2, the J gene TRBJ2-7, with D unclear. This CDR3 region has 13 residues. Trimming pared 4 bases from V and 5 bases from J, leaving 12 bases between. Germline CDR1 and CDR2: SNHLY and FYNNEI.

V gene TRBV7-6 combines with J gene TRBJ2-7; TRBD2 matches 7 bases. Losses at the gene ends were 6 bases for V and 3 bases for J; bases not matched to a gene: 11. The CDR3 loop spans 15 amino acids. Germline V lookup: CDR1 SGHVS, CDR2 FNYEAQ. CDR3 loop: CASSLGSGPSYEQYF. Here the CDR3 DNA reads TGTGCCAGCAGTTTGGGTAGCGGGCCCAGCTACGAGCAGTACTTC.

This rearrangement joins TRBV2 to TRBJ2-5; TRBD2 might be the D (6 bases). This CDR3 has 14 residues. Germline V gene data show CDR1 as SNHLY and CDR2 as FYNNEI. V was trimmed by 2 bases and J by 2 bases, leaving 9 bases between them. The CDR3 bases are TGTGCCAGCAGTGAACGGGCGGGGCAAGAGACCCAGTACTTC. It yields the protein CASSERAGQETQYF.

The chain links TRBV28 to TRBJ1-2; D remains unclear. This CDR3 spans 15 amino acids. Trimming took off 8 bases at V and 2 bases at J, with 18 bases between the two ends. CDR1 is MDHEN and CDR2 is SYDVKM in the germline V gene. The CDR3 DNA is TGTGCCAGCCAAAAATATAGCCCAGAAAACTATGGCTACACCTTC. Its translation is CASQKYSPENYGYTF.

The rearrangement links TRBV10-3 to TRBJ1-4; D perhaps matches TRBD1 (5 bases). The CDR3 runs to 15 residues. Trimming took off 6 bases at V and 4 bases at J, with 15 bases between the two ends. CDR1 and CDR2 (germline): ENHRY, SYGVKD. The CDR3 here is CAISTASGGNEKLFF. In DNA form, the CDR3 reads TGTGCCATCAGCACAGCTTCCGGGGGTAATGAAAAACTGTTTTTT.

This clone was detected only once. The chain combines TRBV19 with TRBJ1-1; TRBD1 matches at 9 bases. The germline CDR1 and CDR2 sequences are LNHDA and SQIVND (reference sequence). The trim removed 3 bases at V and 4 bases at J, leaving 33 bases unmatched. The CDR3 has 24 residues. CDR3 bases: TGTGCCAGTAGTATTGGCGTTAAGGGGGCAACCAGCTGGGAGGGACAGGGAGGTCGCACTGAAGCTTTCTTT. This gives the protein CASSIGVKGATSWEGQGGRTEAFF.

This sequence joins TRBV28 and TRBJ1-2, with a tentative D call TRBD1 (6 bases). Germline CDR1 reads MDHEN; CDR2 reads SYDVKM. V was cut by 2 bases and J by 4 bases, with 20 bases left in between. This CDR3 contains 17 residues. As DNA, the CDR3 is TGTGCCAGCAGTTTAAAGACCGCACAGGGACAACTCTATGGCTACACCTTC. Amino acid sequence: CASSLKTAQGQLYGYTF.

This chain joins TRBV2 and TRBJ1-5; D gene ambiguous. The V gene lost 2 bases and the J gene lost 4 bases, with 9 bases spanning the gap. The CDR3 has 14 amino acids. The germline CDR1 and CDR2 sequences are SNHLY and FYNNEI. CDR3 nucleotides: TGTGCCAGCAGTGAACGCACAGCTAATCAGCCCCAGCATTTT. Its protein product is CASSERTANQPQHF.

There are a few counts of this clone. V usage is TRBV10-2 and J usage is TRBJ1-5; D not certain. Trimming stripped 7 bases from V and 0 bases from J, with 13 bases between. Germline V CDR1 and CDR2: WSHSY, SAAADI. The length of the CDR3 is 15 residues. CDR3 region: CASTKGGYSNQPQHF. CDR3 DNA sequence: TGCGCCAGCACCAAGGGAGGGTATAGCAATCAGCCCCAGCATTTT.

This clone is a singleton in its sample. The V gene is TRBV25-1, the J gene TRBJ2-5, with a tentative D call TRBD2 (6 bases). The CDR3 runs 14 residues. From germline, CDR1 is MGHDK and CDR2 SYGVNS. The ends were cut back, 2 bases at V and 4 bases at J, with 11 bases in the middle. CDR3 nucleotide sequence: TGTGCCAGCAGTGAAGTGGGAGGCTCAGAGACCCAGTACTTC. Translation: CASSEVGGSETQYF.